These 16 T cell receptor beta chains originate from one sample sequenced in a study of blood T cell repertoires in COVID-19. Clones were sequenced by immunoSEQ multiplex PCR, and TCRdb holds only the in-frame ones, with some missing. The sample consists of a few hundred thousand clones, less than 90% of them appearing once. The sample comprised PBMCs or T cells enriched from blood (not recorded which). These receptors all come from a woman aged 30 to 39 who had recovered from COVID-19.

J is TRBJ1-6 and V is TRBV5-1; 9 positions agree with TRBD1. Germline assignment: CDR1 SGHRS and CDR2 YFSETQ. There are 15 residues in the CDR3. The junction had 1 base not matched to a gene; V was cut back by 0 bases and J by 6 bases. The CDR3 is CASSLVGQGNSPLHF. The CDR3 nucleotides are TGCGCCAGCAGCTTGGTGGGACAGGGTAATTCACCCCTCCACTTT.

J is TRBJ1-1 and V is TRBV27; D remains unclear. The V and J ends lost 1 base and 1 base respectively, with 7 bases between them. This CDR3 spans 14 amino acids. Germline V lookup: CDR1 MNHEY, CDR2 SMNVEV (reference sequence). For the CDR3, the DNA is TGTGCCAGCAGTTTATATGACTCGAACACTGAAGCTTTCTTT. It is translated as CASSLYDSNTEAFF.

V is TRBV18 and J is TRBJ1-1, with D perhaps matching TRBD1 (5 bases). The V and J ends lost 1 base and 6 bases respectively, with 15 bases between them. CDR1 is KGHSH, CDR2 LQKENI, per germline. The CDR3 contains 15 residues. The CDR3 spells CASSPLARGSPEAFF. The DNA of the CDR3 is TGTGCCAGCTCACCACTAGCCCGGGGGTCCCCTGAAGCTTTCTTT.

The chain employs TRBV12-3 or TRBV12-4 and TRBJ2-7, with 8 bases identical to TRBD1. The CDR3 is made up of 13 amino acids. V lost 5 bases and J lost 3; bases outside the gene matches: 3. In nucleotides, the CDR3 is TGTGCCAGCAGTCGCGGGACAGGCTACGAGCAGTACTTC. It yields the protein CASSRGTGYEQYF.

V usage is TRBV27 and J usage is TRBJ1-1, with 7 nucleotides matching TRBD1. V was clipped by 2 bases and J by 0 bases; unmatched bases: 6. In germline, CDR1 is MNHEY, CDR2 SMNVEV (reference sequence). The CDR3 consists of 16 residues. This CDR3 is CASSLKGTVMNTEAFF. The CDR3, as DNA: TGTGCCAGCAGTTTAAAAGGGACAGTCATGAACACTGAAGCTTTCTTT.

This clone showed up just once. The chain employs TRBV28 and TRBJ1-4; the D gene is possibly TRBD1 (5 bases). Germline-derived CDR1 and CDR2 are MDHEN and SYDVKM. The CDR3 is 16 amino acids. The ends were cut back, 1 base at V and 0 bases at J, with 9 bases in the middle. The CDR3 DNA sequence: TGTGCCAGCAGTTTATACGGGGGTGCAACTAATGAAAAACTGTTTTTT. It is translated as CASSLYGGATNEKLFF.

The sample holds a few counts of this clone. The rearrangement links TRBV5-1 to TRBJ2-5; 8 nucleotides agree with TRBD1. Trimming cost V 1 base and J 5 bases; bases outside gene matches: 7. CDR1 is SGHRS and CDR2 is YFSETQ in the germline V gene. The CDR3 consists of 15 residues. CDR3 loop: CASSLPGGDGETQYF. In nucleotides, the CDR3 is TGCGCCAGCAGCTTGCCAGGGGGCGACGGGGAGACCCAGTACTTC.

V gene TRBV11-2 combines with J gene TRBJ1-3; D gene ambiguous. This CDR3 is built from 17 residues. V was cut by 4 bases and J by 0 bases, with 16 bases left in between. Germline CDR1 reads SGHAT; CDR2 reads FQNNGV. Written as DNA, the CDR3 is TGTGCCAGCAGCTCCGTAGGTTCGAGGTACTCTGGAAACACCATATATTTT. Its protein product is CASSSVGSRYSGNTIYF.

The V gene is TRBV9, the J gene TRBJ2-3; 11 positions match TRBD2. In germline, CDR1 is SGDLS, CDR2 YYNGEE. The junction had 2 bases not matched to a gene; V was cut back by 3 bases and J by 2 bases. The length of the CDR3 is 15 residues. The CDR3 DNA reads TGTGCCAGCAGCGCTAGCGGGGGGACCACAGATACGCAGTATTTT. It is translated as CASSASGGTTDTQYF.

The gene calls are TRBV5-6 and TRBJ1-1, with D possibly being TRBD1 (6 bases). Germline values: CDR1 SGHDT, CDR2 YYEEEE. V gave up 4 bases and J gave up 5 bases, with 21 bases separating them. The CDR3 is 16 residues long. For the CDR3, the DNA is TGTGCCAGCAGCGTTAACAGGGAGATTTGGTTTACTGAAGCTTTCTTT. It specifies CASSVNREIWFTEAFF.

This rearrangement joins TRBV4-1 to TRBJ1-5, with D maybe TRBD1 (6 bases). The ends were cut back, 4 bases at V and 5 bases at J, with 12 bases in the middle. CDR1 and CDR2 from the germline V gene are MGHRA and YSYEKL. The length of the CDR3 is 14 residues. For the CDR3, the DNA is TGCGCCAGCAGCCTAGTAGGGGGGGATCAGCCCCAGCATTTT. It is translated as CASSLVGGDQPQHF.

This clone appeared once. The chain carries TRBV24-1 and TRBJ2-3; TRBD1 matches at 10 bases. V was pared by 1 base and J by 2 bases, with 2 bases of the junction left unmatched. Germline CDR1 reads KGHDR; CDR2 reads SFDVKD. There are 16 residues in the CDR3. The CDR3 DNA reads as TGTGCCACCAGTGATTTAGGGACAGGGGTCACAGATACGCAGTATTTT. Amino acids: CATSDLGTGVTDTQYF.

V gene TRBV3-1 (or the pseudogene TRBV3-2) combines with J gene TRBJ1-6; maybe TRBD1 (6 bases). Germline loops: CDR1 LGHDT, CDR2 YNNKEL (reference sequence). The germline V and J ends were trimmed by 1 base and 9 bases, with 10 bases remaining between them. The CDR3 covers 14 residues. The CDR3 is CASSQAGVSSPLHF. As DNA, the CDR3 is TGTGCCAGCAGCCAAGCAGGGGTCAGTTCACCCCTCCACTTT.

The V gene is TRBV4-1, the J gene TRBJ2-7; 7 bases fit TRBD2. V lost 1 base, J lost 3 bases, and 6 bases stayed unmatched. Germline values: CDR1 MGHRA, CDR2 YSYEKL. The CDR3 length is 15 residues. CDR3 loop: CASSQAAGNVYEQYF. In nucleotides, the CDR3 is TGCGCCAGCAGCCAAGCAGCGGGGAATGTCTACGAGCAGTACTTC.

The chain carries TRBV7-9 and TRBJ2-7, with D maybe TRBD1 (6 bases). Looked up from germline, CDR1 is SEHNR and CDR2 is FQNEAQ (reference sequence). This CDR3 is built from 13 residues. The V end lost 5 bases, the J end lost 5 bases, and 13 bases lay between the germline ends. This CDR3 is CASSTTGNHEQYF. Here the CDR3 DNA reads TGTGCCAGCAGCACCACAGGGAACCACGAGCAGTACTTC. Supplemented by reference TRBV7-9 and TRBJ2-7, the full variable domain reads DTGVSQNPRHKITKRGQNVTFRCDPISEHNRLYWYRQTLGQGPEFLTYFQNEAQLEKSRLLSDRFSAERPKGSFSTLEIQRTEQGDSAMYLCASSTTGNHEQYFGPGTRLTVT.

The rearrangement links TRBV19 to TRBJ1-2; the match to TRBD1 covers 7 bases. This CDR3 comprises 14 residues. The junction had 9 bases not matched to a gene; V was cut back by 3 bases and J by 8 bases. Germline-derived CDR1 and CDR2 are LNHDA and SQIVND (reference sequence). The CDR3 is CASSIEGAKGGYTF. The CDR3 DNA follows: TGTGCCAGTAGTATCGAGGGGGCGAAGGGCGGCTACACCTTC.